This TCR beta chain was obtained from a study of T cell responses to AZD1222 COVID-19 vaccine. The CDR3 consists of 13 residues. From germline, CDR1 is LNHDA and CDR2 SQIVND (reference sequence). V gave up 7 bases and J gave up 5 bases, with 14 bases separating them. Note on this clone: Likely a read error: the CDR3 ends without its conserved phenylalanine or tryptophan.

The protocol was immunoSEQ multiplex PCR, while the TCRdb copy is restricted to in-frame clones and leaves out a portion. The sample records roughly 150,000 clones, about 91% being singletons. The TCR sequence derives from an adult in good health. The gene calls are TRBV19 and TRBJ1-1; tentatively, D is TRBD1 (6 bases). The sample consisted of peripheral blood, taken on day 0 of AZD1222 vaccination. The chain's CDR3 is CASNWGPGTEAFL. In DNA form, the CDR3 reads TGTGCCAGTAATTGGGGGCCCGGGACTGAAGCTTTCCTT.